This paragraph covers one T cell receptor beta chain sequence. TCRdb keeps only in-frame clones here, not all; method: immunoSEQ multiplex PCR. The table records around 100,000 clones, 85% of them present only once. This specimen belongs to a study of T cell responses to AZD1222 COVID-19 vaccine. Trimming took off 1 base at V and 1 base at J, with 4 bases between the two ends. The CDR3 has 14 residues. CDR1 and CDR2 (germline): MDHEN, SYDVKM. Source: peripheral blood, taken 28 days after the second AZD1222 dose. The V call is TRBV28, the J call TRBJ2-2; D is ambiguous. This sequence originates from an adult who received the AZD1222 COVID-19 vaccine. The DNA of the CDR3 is TGTGCCAGCAGTTTATCTGGGAACACCGGGGAGCTGTTTTTT. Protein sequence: CASSLSGNTGELFF.